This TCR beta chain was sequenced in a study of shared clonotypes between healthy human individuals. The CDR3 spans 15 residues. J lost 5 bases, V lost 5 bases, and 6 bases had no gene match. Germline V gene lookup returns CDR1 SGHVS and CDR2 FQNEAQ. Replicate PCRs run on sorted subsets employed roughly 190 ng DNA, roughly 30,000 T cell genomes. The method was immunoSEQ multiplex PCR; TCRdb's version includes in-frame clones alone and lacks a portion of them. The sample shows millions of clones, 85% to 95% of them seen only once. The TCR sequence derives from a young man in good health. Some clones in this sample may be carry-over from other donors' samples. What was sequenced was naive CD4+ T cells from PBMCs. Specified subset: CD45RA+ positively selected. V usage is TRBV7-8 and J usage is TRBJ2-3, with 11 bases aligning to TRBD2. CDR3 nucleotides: TGTGCCAGCAGCCGGACTAGCGGGTCAGGAGATACGCAGTATTTT. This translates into CASSRTSGSGDTQYF.